Sequencing of this T cell receptor (beta chain) was carried out in a study of CD8 T cells in ankylosing spondylitis. To note about this clonotype: As yet, its antigen is unknown.

TCRdb ran MiXCR on the 5' RACE reads and lists one entry per CDR3 protein. The table lists over 600,000 distinct CDR3 sequences, under 20% of them singletons, with approximately 18% in the top ten. Overall study findings and caveats: Blood from ankylosing spondylitis patients appeared to carry a characteristic roughly 8-variant TCR beta motif. The disease-linked clones had a CD8+ phenotype and low blood frequencies.

V was pared by 5 bases and J by 7 bases, with 15 bases between. The CDR3 has 14 residues. Sequenced: blood, either unsorted or a sorted T cell fraction (not recorded which). This receptor was identified in a male donor with ankylosing spondylitis. This chain uses TRBV12-3 or TRBV12-4 with TRBJ1-5; D is possibly TRBD1 (5 bases). CDR3 nucleotides: TGTGCCAGCAGTATGACAGTTCCGGGGCAGCCCCAGCATTTT. Translation: CASSMTVPGQPQHF.